The entry below gives a single T cell receptor beta chain sequence along with its context. Antigen specificity is unknown. Germline CDR1 SGHDN, CDR2 FVKESK. V shed 5 bases and J shed 8 bases, with 11 bases lying between them. The CDR3 has 12 residues. RNA isolated from unsorted whole blood supplied the blood RNA, with germline DNA also extracted. The data are from a study of tumor-infiltrating lymphocytes in primary liver carcinoma. General study results and limits: Tumor-adjacent and tumor-blood pairs shared a smaller degree of overlap than tumor region pairs.

Constant-region priming of about 0.5 ug total RNA yielded TCR beta cDNA. Employing slightly modified ARM-PCR, three nested multiplex PCR rounds were run, and these gave rise to the TCR beta libraries. The two initial PCR rounds, ten to eleven cycles each, used TRBV1-TRBV30 forward and C-beta reverse primers. TCRdb passed the multiplex PCR reads through MiXCR, listing each CDR3 protein once. The repertoire has 150,000 to 200,000 distinct CDR3 sequences, roughly 61% of them found once; the top ten carry 5.5% to 9%. The sequence derives from a woman aged 55-70 years with primary liver carcinoma and hepatitis B virus infection. V usage is TRBV14 and J usage is TRBJ2-3; D is possibly TRBD2 (6 bases). Sequenced input: peripheral blood. The CDR3 spells CASSYSGSTQYF. In DNA, the CDR3 is TGTGCCAGCAGCTATTCCGGGAGTACGCAGTATTTT.